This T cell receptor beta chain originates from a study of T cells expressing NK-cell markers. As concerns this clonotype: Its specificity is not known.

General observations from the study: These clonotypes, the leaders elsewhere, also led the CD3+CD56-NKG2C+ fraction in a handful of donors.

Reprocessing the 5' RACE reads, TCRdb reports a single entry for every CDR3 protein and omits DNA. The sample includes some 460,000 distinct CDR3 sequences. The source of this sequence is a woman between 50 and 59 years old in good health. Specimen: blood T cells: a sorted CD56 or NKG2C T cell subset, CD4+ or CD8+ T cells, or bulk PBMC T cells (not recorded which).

The CDR3 loop reads CASSSGFGNQPQHF. This sequence joins TRBV11-2 and TRBJ1-5. The CDR3 length is 14 residues. CDR1 and CDR2 from the germline V gene are SGHAT and FQNNGV.